The clone carrying this T cell receptor (beta chain) was recorded a few times. TCRdb processed the 5' RACE reads anew with MiXCR; each CDR3 protein has one entry. Of approximately 250,000 distinct CDR3 sequences in the sample, 5% to 7% were seen once. CDR3 length: 11 amino acids. The source of the sample is a study of identical twins. The sample was also linked to a second study, of T cells expressing NK-cell markers.

The V call is TRBV12-2, the J call TRBJ2-7; the table gives TRBD1 as D, unverified against the DNA. TRBV12-2 is marked as a pseudogene. The clonotype originates from a woman in her late teens or twenties in good health. The sample was CD8+ T cells sorted from blood. The CDR3 spells CALPGPYEQYF. CDR3 sequence (DNA): TGTGCATTACCCGGGCCCTACGAGCAGTACTTC.